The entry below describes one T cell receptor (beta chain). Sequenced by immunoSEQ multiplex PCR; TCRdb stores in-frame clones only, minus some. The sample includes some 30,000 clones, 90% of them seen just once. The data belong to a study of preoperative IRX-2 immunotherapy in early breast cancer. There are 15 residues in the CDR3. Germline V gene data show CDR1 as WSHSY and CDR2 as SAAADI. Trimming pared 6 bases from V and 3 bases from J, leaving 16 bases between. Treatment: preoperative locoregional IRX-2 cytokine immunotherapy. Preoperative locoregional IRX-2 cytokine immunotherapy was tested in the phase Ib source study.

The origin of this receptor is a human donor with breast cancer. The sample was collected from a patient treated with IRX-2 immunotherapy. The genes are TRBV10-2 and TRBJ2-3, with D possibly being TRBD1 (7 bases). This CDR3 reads CASSPTGRRTDTQYF. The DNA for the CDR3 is TGCGCCAGCAGCCCGACAGGGAGGCGAACAGATACGCAGTATTTT.